The clone carrying this T cell receptor (beta chain) was found a few times. The antigen is unknown. This sample was taken from a study of beta chain features in type 1 diabetes. Study background: There was similarity between patients and healthy donors in age, gender and cell yields. General study results and limits: Shorter TCRB CDR3s, moderately but significantly so, marked every one of the four CD4+ subsets in Type 1 diabetes patients.

The authors reverse transcribed all of the isolated RNA, so sequencing captured expressed TCRB transcripts. Clones were sequenced by immunoSEQ multiplex PCR, and TCRdb holds only the in-frame ones, with some missing. Among about 330,000 clones listed, approximately 9.9% were seen once. V shed 2 bases, J shed 6 bases, and the junction held 13 bases outside the gene matches. Germline V gene sequence: CDR1 SGHAT, CDR2 FQNNGV. This CDR3 spans 18 amino acids. Specimen: naive CD4+ T cells from blood. This chain uses TRBV11-2 with TRBJ2-1; 10 nucleotides match TRBD2. The source is a woman in her twenties or thirties in good health. As DNA, the CDR3 is TGTGCCAGCAGCTTACACCACTCACTAGCGGGGCCTGGCAATGAGCAGTTCTTC. Protein: CASSLHHSLAGPGNEQFF.